Sequencing of this T cell receptor (beta chain) was carried out in a study of cytotoxic CD8 clonotypes in ibrutinib-treated CLL. Study outcomes and limitations: Clonality went up at the time of ibrutinib response, stayed stable in sustained remission, and later dropped back toward its baseline level at progression. Baseline-level clonality went beyond age-matched healthy donors and moved in step with circulating CD8+ T-cell counts.

Concerning this clone: What it binds is unknown.

The length of the CDR3 is 15 residues. Unmatched junction bases numbered 4, after V lost 5 bases and J lost 2 bases. Germline V gene sequence: CDR1 MNHEY, CDR2 SVGAGI. Data came from immunoSEQ multiplex PCR; TCRdb stores just in-frame clones and leaves some out. Here the sample spans about 14,000 clones, around 61% being singletons. This receptor was taken from a human donor with chronic lymphocytic leukemia. The sequenced sample was PBMCs, obtained before ibrutinib treatment. The V and J genes are TRBV6-5 and TRBJ2-5; TRBD2 matches 11 bases. The CDR3 DNA sequence: TGTGCCAGCAGTGCTAGCGGGGGGCTGCAAGAGACCCAGTACTTC. Protein: CASSASGGLQETQYF.